This T cell receptor beta chain was documented in a study of lymphopenia after photon versus proton radiotherapy. Trimming cost V 2 bases and J 7 bases, with 12 bases left between them. Germline loops: CDR1 LNHNV, CDR2 YYDKDF (reference sequence). The CDR3 has 14 residues. Measured with immunoSEQ multiplex PCR; TCRdb has only the in-frame clones, and not every one. The table includes approximately 70,000 clones, 87% detected once. Study-wide findings and caveats: Relative stability marked proton patients; photon patients lost diversity and naive cells. After the lymphocyte nadir, photon-treated repertoires showed oligoclonal expansion, especially of CD8+ Temra cells. In patients who died, overall survival fell as post-nadir TCR diversity dropped more. Better survival with proton therapy was suggested as possible, not demonstrated.

About this clone: The target antigen is unknown.

The sequence was collected from a man older than 75 with esophageal cancer. The chain is built from TRBV15 and TRBJ2-1; no clear D. The material was peripheral blood, obtained from a patient treated with proton-based radiotherapy. The CDR3 sequence: CATSRFESKNEQFF. The CDR3, as DNA: TGTGCCACCAGCAGATTCGAGAGTAAGAATGAGCAGTTCTTC.